This T cell receptor (beta chain) stems from a study of blood T cell repertoires in COVID-19. Study-level background: Both acute and convalescent COVID-19 samples were obtained from the United States, Italy and Spain. Sources were T cells, B-cell-depleted T cells, or PBMCs; the material itself was cDNA or gDNA.

Sequenced by immunoSEQ multiplex PCR; TCRdb stores in-frame clones only, minus some. The data contain 450,000 or so clones, 89% of them singletons. This receptor was identified in a woman in her forties with COVID-19, enrolled during active disease. The sequencing sample was made of peripheral blood.

Written as DNA, the CDR3 is TGTGCCAGCAGCGCCCTCCCGCGGGAGGGGGAGACTACGCAGTATTTT. Translated: CASSALPREGETTQYF. The V gene is TRBV9, the J gene TRBJ2-3; the match to TRBD2 covers 9 bases. Germline trimming cut 3 bases from V and 8 bases from J; bases unmatched to any gene: 13. Germline V gene data show CDR1 as SGDLS and CDR2 as YYNGEE. This CDR3 comprises 16 residues.